This T cell receptor beta chain was sequenced during a study of T cells in Graves' hyperthyroidism and ophthalmopathy. There are 13 residues in the CDR3. CDR1 and CDR2 from the germline V gene are SGHVS and FQNEAQ. The investigators amplified TCR beta CDR3 regions from RNA transcripts. The HTBI set primed first-round TCR CDR3 RT-PCR. TCRdb redid the calling of the multiplex PCR reads with MiXCR, one entry per CDR3 protein. The table includes approximately 590,000 distinct CDR3 sequences, just over 45% detected once. Overall study findings and caveats: Within blood appeared most thyroid clonotypes that had expanded above 0.001.

Regarding this clonotype: Its target is not known. Sequence at one end of the junction differs from germline and may be a read error.

Patients with uncontrolled infections, other autoimmune diseases, pregnancy or lactation were excluded. Sequencing input: peripheral blood or thyroid tissue (not recorded which). The clonotype was recovered from a woman aged 18-30 years with Graves' hyperthyroidism. The J gene is TRBJ1-2, the V gene TRBV7-8; D is ambiguous. CDR3 DNA sequence: TGCGCCAGCAGCCCTCTGGGGAACTATGGCTACACCTTC. It translates to CASSPLGNYGYTF.